A selection of T cell receptor beta chains follows, all from one sample in a study of T cells in Graves' hyperthyroidism and ophthalmopathy. Using its own MiXCR run on the multiplex PCR reads, TCRdb lists one record per CDR3 protein. The sample includes roughly 520,000 distinct CDR3 sequences, approximately 25% of them seen just once. The sequenced material came from blood. The receptor source for this set is a woman in her twenties or thirties with Graves' ophthalmopathy. Each CDR3 is given with its conserved first and last residue. A D gene is named only where the DNA matches it firmly. A clone size is listed for some rows: how often the clone was seen (once, few, many), or a class if it is expanded.

>TRBV7-2|.|many|TRBJ2-7
CASSLALLYERYF
TGTGCCAGCAGCTTGGCCCTCCTCTACGAGCGGTACTTC
>TRBV4-2|.|many|TRBJ2-3
CASSQGLRTDSTDTQYF
TGTGCCAGCAGCCAAGGATTACGGACCGATTCCACAGATACGCAGTATTTT
>TRBV6-5|.|few|TRBJ1-1
CASSPSGGGGAFF
TGTGCCAGCAGTCCCTCGGGAGGAGGAGGAGCTTTCTTT
>TRBV5-1|.|many|TRBJ2-7
CASSSVSSYEQYF
TGCGCCAGCAGCTCCGTTAGCTCCTACGAGCAGTACTTC
>TRBV6-2/TRBV6-3|.|few|TRBJ2-3
CASRNSQATDTQYF
TGTGCCAGCAGAAACTCCCAAGCCACAGATACGCAGTATTTT
>TRBV5-1|.|many|TRBJ2-7
CASSLDGVGEQYF
TGCGCCAGCAGCTTGGACGGGGTTGGGGAGCAGTACTTC
>TRBV29-1|.|many|TRBJ1-3
CSVSTSGNTIYF
TGCAGCGTTTCCACCTCTGGAAACACCATATATTTT
>TRBV19|.|many|TRBJ1-1
CASSSQPTVGTEAFF
TGTGCCAGTAGTTCGCAACCGACAGTTGGCACTGAAGCTTTCTTT
>TRBV2|.|many|TRBJ1-2
CASSDSGFRYGYTF
TGTGCCAGCAGTGATTCAGGGTTTAGGTATGGCTACACCTTC
>TRBV12-3/TRBV12-4|.|many|TRBJ1-1
CASSSARRGTEAFF
TGTGCCAGCAGCTCCGCGCGGCGGGGCACTGAAGCTTTCTTT
>TRBV2|.|many|TRBJ2-2
CASTRTLRGELFF
TGTGCCAGCACTAGGACTCTGCGCGGGGAGCTGTTTTTT
>TRBV7-2|TRBD1|many|TRBJ2-7
CASSYKDRATYEQYF
TGTGCCAGCAGCTACAAGGACAGGGCTACCTACGAGCAGTACTTC
>TRBV4-1|.|few|TRBJ2-2
CASSHDGTANTGELFF
TGCGCCAGCAGCCACGACGGCACAGCGAACACCGGGGAGCTGTTTTTT
>TRBV6-1|TRBD1|few|TRBJ1-5
CASSGPGQGYNQPQHF
TGTGCCAGCAGTGGACCGGGACAGGGGTACAATCAGCCCCAGCATTTT
>TRBV4-1|.|many|TRBJ2-7
CASSHPAVSYEQYF
TGCGCCAGCAGCCACCCGGCAGTCTCCTACGAGCAGTACTTC
>TRBV12-3/TRBV12-4|.|many|TRBJ1-1
CASRTNTEAFF
TGTGCCAGCAGGACGAACACTGAAGCTTTCTTT
>TRBV11-1|.|many|TRBJ2-7
CASSLVTGFEQYF
TGTGCCAGCAGCTTAGTTACAGGGTTCGAGCAGTACTTC
>TRBV28|TRBD2|once|TRBJ2-7
CAGNRGGREQYF
TGTGCCGGCAATCGGGGGGGCCGCGAGCAGTACTTC
>TRBV6-1|.|.|TRBJ1-5
CASRATRDRQPQHF
TGTGCCAGCAGAGCAACTCGGGACCGGCAGCCCCAGCATTTT
>TRBV15|.|many|TRBJ2-2
CATSGGAMTGNTGELFF
TGTGCCACCAGCGGGGGCGCGATGACAGGGAACACCGGGGAGCTGTTTTTT
>TRBV27|.|many|TRBJ1-3
CASSLSAGGNTIYF
TGTGCCAGCAGTTTATCGGCCGGGGGAAACACCATATATTTT
>TRBV20-1|.|.|TRBJ1-3
CSASADANSGNTIYF
TGCAGTGCTAGTGCGGACGCTAACTCTGGAAACACCATATATTTT
>TRBV5-1|TRBD2|few|TRBJ2-2
CASRHGTIANTGELFF
TGCGCCAGCAGGCATGGGACTATCGCGAACACCGGGGAGCTGTTTTTT
>TRBV5-1|.|many|TRBJ1-1
CASSFEGMTGTSNTEAFF
TGCGCCAGCAGCTTCGAGGGGATGACCGGGACTTCGAACACTGAAGCTTTCTTT
>TRBV6-5|.|many|TRBJ1-2
CASSVLGQGYGYTF
TGTGCCAGCAGTGTACTAGGGCAGGGTTATGGCTACACCTTC
>TRBV2|.|once|TRBJ1-1
CASNPATTEAFF
TGTGCCAGCAACCCGGCCACTACTGAAGCTTTCTTT
>TRBV20-1|TRBD1|many|TRBJ2-2
CSGMQGADTGELFF
TGCAGTGGGATGCAGGGGGCGGACACCGGGGAGCTGTTTTTT
>TRBV5-1|.|.|TRBJ1-2
CASSDGQMTGYTF
TGCGCCAGCAGCGACGGACAGATGACTGGCTACACCTTC